The 11 T cell receptor beta chains below all came from one sample that was sequenced in a study of OX40 agonist ivuxolimab in advanced cancers. The method was immunoSEQ multiplex PCR; TCRdb's version includes in-frame clones alone and lacks a portion of them. The repertoire holds about 110,000 clones, with around 93% as singletons. The sequencing used CD4+ or CD8+ T cells sorted from blood, collected in a trial of the OX40 agonist ivuxolimab. The receptors come from an adult with an advanced solid tumor such as melanoma, head and neck, liver or kidney cancer.

V usage is TRBV10-1 and J usage is TRBJ2-5, with D unresolved. The CDR3 loop spans 13 amino acids. Deletions cut 4 bases from V and 3 bases from J, with 9 bases between. Germline lookup yields CDR1 WNHNN and CDR2 SYGVQD (reference sequence). The CDR3 DNA is TGCGCCAGCAGTGGGCCTGAGGAAGAGACCCAGTACTTC. Its translation: CASSGPEEETQYF.

J is TRBJ1-2 and V is TRBV5-6, with a possible D match to TRBD1 (5 bases). The CDR3 is 15 amino acids. Trimming removed 4 bases at V and 0 bases at J, with 13 bases between. Looked up from germline, CDR1 is SGHDT and CDR2 is YYEEEE. This CDR3 is CASSLVDRPNYGYTF. The CDR3 bases are TGTGCCAGCAGCCTGGTAGACAGACCTAACTATGGCTACACCTTC. The full variable domain, rest sourced from reference TRBV5-6 and TRBJ1-2, is DAGVTQSPTHLIKTRGQQVTLRCSPKSGHDTVSWYQQALGQGPQFIFQYYEEEERQRGNFPDRFSGHQFPNYSSELNVNALLLGDSALYLCASSLVDRPNYGYTFGSGTRLTVV.

The chain recombines TRBV11-2 with TRBJ2-3; 10 bases agree with TRBD1. Germline CDR1 reads SGHAT; CDR2 reads FQNNGV. After removal of 4 bases from V and 1 base from J, the junction contained 2 bases not matched to a gene. The CDR3 loop spans 15 amino acids. CDR3 residues: CASSWGTGGTDTQYF. In DNA, the CDR3 is TGTGCCAGCAGCTGGGGGACAGGGGGCACAGATACGCAGTATTTT.

The chain has TRBV29-1 and TRBJ1-4, with D perhaps TRBD1 (6 bases). The V end was cut by 7 bases, the J end by 6 bases, with 9 bases between. Germline V CDR1 and CDR2: SQVTM, ANQGSEA. CDR3 size: 11 residues. The chain's CDR3 is CSAAGDEKLFF. CDR3 in DNA: TGCAGCGCTGCAGGGGATGAAAAACTGTTTTTT.

This rearrangement joins TRBV9 to TRBJ2-1; 8 nucleotides agree with TRBD2. Germline V gives CDR1 SGDLS, CDR2 YYNGEE. With V trimmed by 0 bases and J by 2 bases, 4 bases remained unmatched. CDR3 size: 16 residues. The CDR3 nucleotides are TGTGCCAGCAGCGTAGGCGGTAGCGGGGCCTACAATGAGCAGTTCTTC. Translating it yields CASSVGGSGAYNEQFF.

The chain links TRBV12-5 to TRBJ1-2, with D unclear. There are 13 residues in the CDR3. The germline V gene has CDR1 LGHNT and CDR2 FRNRAP. V gave up 1 base and J gave up 5 bases, with 8 bases separating them. The CDR3 DNA sequence: TGTGCTAGTGGTTTGGAGGGTGAATATGGCTACACCTTC. Residues: CASGLEGEYGYTF.

This chain connects TRBV6-5 to TRBJ1-4; no clear D gene. This CDR3 has 14 amino acids. V gave up 6 bases and J gave up 0 bases, with 8 bases separating them. Germline-derived CDR1 and CDR2 are MNHEY and SVGAGI. The CDR3 sequence: CASRKVTTNEKLFF. The CDR3 DNA is TGTGCCAGCAGAAAAGTTACAACTAATGAAAAACTGTTTTTT.

The chain employs TRBV28 and TRBJ2-5; 7 bases are a match to TRBD2. The V gene end was trimmed by 6 bases and the J gene end by 4 bases; junction bases not matched to a gene: 8. CDR3 length equals 14 residues. The V gene's germline CDR1 is MDHEN and CDR2 SYDVKM. CDR3 coding DNA: TGTGCCAGCAGAAAGGGCGGGAGTATAGAGACCCAGTACTTC. It is translated as CASRKGGSIETQYF.

The rearrangement joins TRBV5-1 to TRBJ1-1; D might be TRBD1 (6 bases). Trimming removed 1 base at V and 2 bases at J, with 9 bases between. The V gene's germline CDR1 is SGHRS and CDR2 YFSETQ. CDR3 size: 14 residues. CDR3 loop: CASSLSGGNTEAFF. As DNA, the CDR3 is TGCGCCAGCAGCTTGAGTGGGGGCAACACTGAAGCTTTCTTT.

The genes are TRBV25-1 and TRBJ2-3; D ambiguous. This CDR3 spans 16 amino acids. The germline CDR1 and CDR2 sequences are MGHDK and SYGVNS. Trimming shortened V by 3 bases and J by 2 bases, and 15 bases separated the two germline ends. This CDR3 is CASSDRRKLNTDTQYF. The CDR3 nucleotides are TGTGCCAGCAGTGACAGAAGAAAGCTAAACACAGATACGCAGTATTTT.

The V and J genes are TRBV14 and TRBJ2-5, with 8 nucleotides matching TRBD1. Losses at the gene ends were 0 bases for V and 6 bases for J; bases not matched to a gene: 9. CDR3 size: 16 residues. Germline V CDR1 and CDR2: SGHDN, FVKESK. The CDR3 sequence is CASSQDWAGGRKTQYF. In DNA, the CDR3 is TGTGCCAGCAGCCAAGATTGGGCAGGGGGCCGGAAGACCCAGTACTTC.